This entry lists 6 T cell receptor beta chains sequenced from one sample in a study of T cell responses to AZD1222 COVID-19 vaccine. TCRdb keeps only in-frame clones here, not all; method: immunoSEQ multiplex PCR. The sample includes 150,000 to 160,000 clones, over 80% of them seen just once. Sequenced material: peripheral blood, taken 28 days after the second AZD1222 dose. These receptors were obtained from an adult who received the AZD1222 COVID-19 vaccine.

J is TRBJ2-7 and V is TRBV3-1 (or the pseudogene TRBV3-2); 10 bases are shared with TRBD1. Germline assignment: CDR1 LGHDT and CDR2 YNNKEL (reference sequence). This CDR3 region has 15 residues. V gave up 4 bases and J gave up 3 bases; unmatched junction bases: 6. CDR3 bases: TGTGCCAGCAGCCCCCGACAGGGGGCTGTCTACGAGCAGTACTTC. Protein sequence: CASSPRQGAVYEQYF.

The V gene is TRBV4-2, the J gene TRBJ1-2; D gene unclear. CDR1 is LGHNA and CDR2 is YNFKEQ in the germline V gene. The CDR3 length is 13 residues. V shed 0 bases and J shed 3 bases, with 5 bases lying between them. CDR3 loop: CASSQDGDYGYTF. For the CDR3, the DNA is TGTGCCAGCAGCCAAGATGGGGACTATGGCTACACCTTC.

The rearrangement links TRBV18 to TRBJ1-1; 8 bases are shared with TRBD1. Looked up from germline, CDR1 is KGHSH and CDR2 is LQKENI. Losses at the gene ends were 3 bases for V and 5 bases for J; bases not matched to a gene: 5. CDR3 size: 14 residues. CDR3 region: CASSPQGAQTEAFF. As DNA, the CDR3 is TGTGCCAGCTCACCGCAGGGGGCGCAAACTGAAGCTTTCTTT.

The chain uses TRBV21-1 and TRBJ1-2; the table assigns TRBD1, which was not confirmed against the DNA. TRBV21-1 is a pseudogene locus. This CDR3 has 15 residues. CDR3 loop: CASSCRDRVVYGYTF. In DNA, the CDR3 is TGTGCCAGCAGCTGCCGGGACAGGGTAGTTTATGGCTACACCTTC.

DNA for the CDR3: TGCGCCAGCAGCTACGAGGGCGGTAATTCACCCCTCCACTTT. Its translation: CASSYEGGNSPLHF. The genes are TRBV5-1 and TRBJ1-6; no clear D gene. Germline values: CDR1 SGHRS, CDR2 YFSETQ. The CDR3 contains 14 residues. The V end lost 3 bases, the J end lost 6 bases, and 10 bases lay between the germline ends.

J is TRBJ1-5 and V is TRBV19; D not certain. CDR3 length equals 14 residues. The V gene's germline CDR1 is LNHDA and CDR2 SQIVND (reference sequence). Trimming pared 3 bases from V and 0 bases from J, leaving 6 bases between. The CDR3 coding sequence is TGTGCCAGTAGTATTTGGGCTAGCAATCAGCCCCAGCATTTT. Translation gives CASSIWASNQPQHF. The whole variable domain, filled in from reference TRBV19 and TRBJ1-5, reads DGGITQSPKYLFRKEGQNVTLSCEQNLNHDAMYWYRQDPGQGLRLIYYSQIVNDFQKGDIAEGYSVSREKKESFPLTVTSAQKNPTAFYLCASSIWASNQPQHFGDGTRLSIL.